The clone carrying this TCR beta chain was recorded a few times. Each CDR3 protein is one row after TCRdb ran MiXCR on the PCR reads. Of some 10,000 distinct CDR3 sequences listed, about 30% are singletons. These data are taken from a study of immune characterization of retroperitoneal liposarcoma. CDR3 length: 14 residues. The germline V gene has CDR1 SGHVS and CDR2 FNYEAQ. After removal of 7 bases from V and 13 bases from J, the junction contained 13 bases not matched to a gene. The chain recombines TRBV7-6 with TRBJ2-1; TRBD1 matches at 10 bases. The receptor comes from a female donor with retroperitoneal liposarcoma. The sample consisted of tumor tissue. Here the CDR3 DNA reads TGTGCCAGCAAGAGGGACAGGGGTAGGGAGACCCAGTTCTTC. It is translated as CASKRDRGRETQFF. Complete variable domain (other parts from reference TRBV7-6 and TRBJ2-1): GAGVSQSPRYKVTKRGQDVALRCDPISGHVSLYWYRQALGQGPEFLTYFNYEAQQDKSGLPNDRFSAERPEGSISTLTIQRTEQRDSAMYRCASKRDRGRETQFFGPGTRLTVL.